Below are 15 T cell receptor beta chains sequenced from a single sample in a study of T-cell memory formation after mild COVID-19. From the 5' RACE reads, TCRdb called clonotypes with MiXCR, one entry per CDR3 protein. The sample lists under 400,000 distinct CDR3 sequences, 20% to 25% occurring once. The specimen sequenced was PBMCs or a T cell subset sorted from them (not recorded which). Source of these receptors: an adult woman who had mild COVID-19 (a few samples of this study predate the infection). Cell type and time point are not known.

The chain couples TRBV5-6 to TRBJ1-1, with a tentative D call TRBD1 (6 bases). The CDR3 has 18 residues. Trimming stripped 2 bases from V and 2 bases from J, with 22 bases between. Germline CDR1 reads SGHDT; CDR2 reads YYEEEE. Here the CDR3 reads CASSFFQGPDGINTEAFF. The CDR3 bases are TGTGCCAGCAGCTTCTTCCAGGGGCCAGACGGGATAAACACTGAAGCTTTCTTT.

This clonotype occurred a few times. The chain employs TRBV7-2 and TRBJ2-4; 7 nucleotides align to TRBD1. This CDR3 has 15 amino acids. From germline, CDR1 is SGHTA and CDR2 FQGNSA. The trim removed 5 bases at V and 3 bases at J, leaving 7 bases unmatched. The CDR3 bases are TGTGCCAGCAGCCCGACGACAGGGATCAAAAACATTCAGTACTTC. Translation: CASSPTTGIKNIQYF.

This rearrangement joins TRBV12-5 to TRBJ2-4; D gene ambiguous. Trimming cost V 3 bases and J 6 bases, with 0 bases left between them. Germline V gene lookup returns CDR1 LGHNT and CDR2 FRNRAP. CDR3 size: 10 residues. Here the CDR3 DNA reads TGTGCTAGTGGTTTAAACATTCAGTACTTC. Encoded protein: CASGLNIQYF.

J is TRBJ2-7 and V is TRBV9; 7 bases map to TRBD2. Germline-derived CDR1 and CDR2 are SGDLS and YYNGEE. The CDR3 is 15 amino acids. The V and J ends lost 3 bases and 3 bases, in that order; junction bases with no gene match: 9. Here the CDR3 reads CASSADTSAVYEQYF. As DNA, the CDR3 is TGTGCCAGCAGCGCAGACACTAGCGCGGTCTACGAGCAGTACTTC.

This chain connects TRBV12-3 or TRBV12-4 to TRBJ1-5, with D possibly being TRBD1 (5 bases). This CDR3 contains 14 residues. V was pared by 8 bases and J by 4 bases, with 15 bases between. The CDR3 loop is CASCPGGLNQPQHF. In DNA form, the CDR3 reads TGTGCCAGCTGTCCCGGGGGGTTAAATCAGCCCCAGCATTTT.

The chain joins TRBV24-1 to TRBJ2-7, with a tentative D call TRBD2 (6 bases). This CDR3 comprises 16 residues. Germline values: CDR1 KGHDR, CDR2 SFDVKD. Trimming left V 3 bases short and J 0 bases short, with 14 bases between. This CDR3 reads CATSDPPGGISYEQYF. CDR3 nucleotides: TGTGCCACCAGTGATCCTCCCGGCGGGATCTCCTACGAGCAGTACTTC.

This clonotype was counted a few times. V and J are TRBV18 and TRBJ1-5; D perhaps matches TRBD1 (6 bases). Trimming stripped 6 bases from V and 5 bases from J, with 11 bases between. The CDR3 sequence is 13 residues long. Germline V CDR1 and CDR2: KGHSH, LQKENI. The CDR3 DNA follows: TGTGCCAGCTCGACGGACAGAGATCAGCCCCAGCATTTT. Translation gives CASSTDRDQPQHF.

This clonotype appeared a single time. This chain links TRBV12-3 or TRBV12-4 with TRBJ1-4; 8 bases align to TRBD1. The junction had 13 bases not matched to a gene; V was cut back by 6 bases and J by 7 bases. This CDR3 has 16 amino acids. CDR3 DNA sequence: TGTGCCAGCAGCCAGACCGGACAGGGCTTACGTGAAAAACTGTTTTTT. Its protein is CASSQTGQGLREKLFF.

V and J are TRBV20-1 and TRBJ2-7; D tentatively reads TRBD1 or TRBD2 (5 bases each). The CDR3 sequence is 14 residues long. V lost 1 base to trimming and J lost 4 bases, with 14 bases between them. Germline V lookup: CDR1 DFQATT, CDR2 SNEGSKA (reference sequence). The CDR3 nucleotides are TGCAGTGCTAGAGTTGGGACGGGTTTTTACGAGCAGTACTTC. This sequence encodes CSARVGTGFYEQYF.

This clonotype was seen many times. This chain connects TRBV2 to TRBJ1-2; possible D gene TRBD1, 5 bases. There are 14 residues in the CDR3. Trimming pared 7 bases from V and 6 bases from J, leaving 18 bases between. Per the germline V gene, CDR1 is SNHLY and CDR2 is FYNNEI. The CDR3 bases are TGTGCCAGCACCTCAGGAGGGGCGCTGAATGGCTACACCTTC. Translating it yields CASTSGGALNGYTF. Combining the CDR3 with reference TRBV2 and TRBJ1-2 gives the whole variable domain EPEVTQTPSHQVTQMGQEVILRCVPISNHLYFYWYRQILGQKVEFLVSFYNNEISEKSEIFDDQFSVERPDGSNFTLKIRSTKLEDSAMYFCASTSGGALNGYTFGSGTRLTVV.

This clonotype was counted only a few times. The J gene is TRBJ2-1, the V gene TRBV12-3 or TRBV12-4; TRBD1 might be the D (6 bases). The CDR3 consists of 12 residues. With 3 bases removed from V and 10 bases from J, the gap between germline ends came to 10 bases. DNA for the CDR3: TGTGCCAGCAGTTTGTTTCAGGGGGAGCAGTTCTTC. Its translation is CASSLFQGEQFF.

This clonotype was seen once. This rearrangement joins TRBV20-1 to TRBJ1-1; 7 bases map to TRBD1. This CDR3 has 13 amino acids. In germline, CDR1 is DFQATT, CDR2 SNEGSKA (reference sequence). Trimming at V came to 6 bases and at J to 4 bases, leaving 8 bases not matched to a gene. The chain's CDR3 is CSAPGGSVTEAFF. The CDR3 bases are TGCAGTGCCCCAGGGGGTTCAGTCACTGAAGCTTTCTTT.

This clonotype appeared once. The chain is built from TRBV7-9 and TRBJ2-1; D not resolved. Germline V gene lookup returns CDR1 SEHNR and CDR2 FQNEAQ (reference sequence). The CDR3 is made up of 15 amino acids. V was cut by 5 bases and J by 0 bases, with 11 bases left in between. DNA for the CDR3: TGTGCCAGCAGCGCTGACGTCAGCTCCTACAATGAGCAGTTCTTC. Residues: CASSADVSSYNEQFF.

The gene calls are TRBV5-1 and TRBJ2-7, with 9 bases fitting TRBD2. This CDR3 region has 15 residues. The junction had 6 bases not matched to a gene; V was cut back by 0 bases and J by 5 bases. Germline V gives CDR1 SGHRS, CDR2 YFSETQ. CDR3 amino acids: CASSLDGLAFDEQYF. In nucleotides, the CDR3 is TGCGCCAGCAGCTTGGACGGACTAGCGTTTGACGAGCAGTACTTC.

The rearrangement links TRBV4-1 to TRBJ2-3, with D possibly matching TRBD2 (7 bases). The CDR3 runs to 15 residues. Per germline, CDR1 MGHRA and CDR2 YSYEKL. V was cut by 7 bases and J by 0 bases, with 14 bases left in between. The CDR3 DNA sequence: TGCGCCAGCAAACCAGCGGGGACAAGCACAGATACGCAGTATTTT. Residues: CASKPAGTSTDTQYF.